The present T cell receptor beta chain was sequenced within a study of blood T cell repertoires in COVID-19. Looking at the study overall: The United States, Italy and Spain supplied acute and convalescent COVID-19 samples. The cDNA or gDNA used as material had been derived from T cells, B-cell-depleted T cells, or PBMCs.

Germline V gene data show CDR1 as SGHVS and CDR2 as FQNEAQ. Trimming took off 5 bases at V and 1 base at J, with 11 bases between the two ends. This CDR3 has 14 residues. Authors' processing steps: How many nucleated cells were present was estimated from reference gene primer amplification. Produced via immunoSEQ multiplex PCR; TCRdb's table is partial and in-frame only. D and trimming come from the DNA, and the V and J calls and clone size come from that table. The sample holds just over 25,000 clones, 90% seen once. This TCR was recovered from a man in his 70s with acute or convalescent COVID-19. The chain has TRBV7-8 and TRBJ1-1; the D gene is possibly TRBD1 (5 bases). Sequences were obtained from peripheral blood. CDR3 sequence: CASSRGGQNTEAFF. The CDR3 coding sequence is TGTGCCAGCAGCCGAGGCGGACAGAACACTGAAGCTTTCTTT.